These 5 T cell receptor beta chains share one sample of origin, sequenced in a study of cytomegalovirus exposure and HLA in healthy donors (dated by TCRdb to between 2016 and 2019). Library generation was performed with the immunoSEQ multiplex PCR assay. A mixture of 60 forward primers for TCR Vbeta segments and 13 reverse primers for TCR Jbeta segments was used in the multiplex PCR. Here the immuneACCESS table is served through TCRdb, limited to in-frame sequences with V and J called. Missing clones are a known gap in these copies; in checked studies unresolved V genes cover under half, and the rest lacks a known reason. The sample table lists approximately 150,000 clones, approximately 80% of them with a count of one. The ten largest clones take up around 9.7% of the sample. Sequenced input: PBMCs. The origin of the receptors is a woman aged 60-75 years in good health and CMV-seropositive.

The gene calls are TRBV6-5 and TRBJ1-3; tentatively, D is TRBD1 (6 bases). Germline V CDR1 and CDR2: MNHEY, SVGAGI. Trimming took off 2 bases at V and 7 bases at J, with 15 bases between the two ends. There are 15 residues in the CDR3. CDR3 amino acids: CASSYGGQTVNTIYF. In DNA, the CDR3 is TGTGCCAGCAGTTACGGAGGACAGACTGTGAACACCATATATTTT.

The chain is built from TRBV6-1 and TRBJ2-5; D might be TRBD1 (6 bases). Trimming removed 8 bases from V and 5 bases from J, with 9 bases in between. CDR1 and CDR2 from the germline V gene are MNHNS and SASEGT. This CDR3 spans 11 amino acids. The chain's CDR3 is CASFQGETQYF. DNA of the CDR3: TGTGCCAGCTTCCAGGGGGAGACCCAGTACTTC.

The count of this clone is one. The chain recombines TRBV7-9 with TRBJ2-3; D is uncertain. Looked up from germline, CDR1 is SEHNR and CDR2 is FQNEAQ (reference sequence). The CDR3 consists of 14 residues. The germline V and J ends were trimmed by 1 base and 2 bases, with 7 bases remaining between them. CDR3 in amino acids: CASSLVDFTDTQYF. CDR3 coding DNA: TGTGCCAGCAGCTTAGTTGACTTCACAGATACGCAGTATTTT.

This clone was seen a handful of times. The rearrangement joins TRBV19 to TRBJ1-5, with 8 bases identical to TRBD1. Looked up from germline, CDR1 is LNHDA and CDR2 is SQIVND (reference sequence). V trimming: 3 bases; J trimming: 1 base; junction bases outside the gene matches: 11. CDR3 length equals 18 residues. CDR3 residues: CASSISAQGAGSNQPQHF. In DNA, the CDR3 is TGTGCCAGTAGTATTTCGGCGCAGGGGGCGGGAAGCAATCAGCCCCAGCATTTT. Combining the CDR3 with reference TRBV19 and TRBJ1-5 gives the whole variable domain DGGITQSPKYLFRKEGQNVTLSCEQNLNHDAMYWYRQDPGQGLRLIYYSQIVNDFQKGDIAEGYSVSREKKESFPLTVTSAQKNPTAFYLCASSISAQGAGSNQPQHFGDGTRLSIL.

J is TRBJ1-4 and V is TRBV7-2; unclear D gene. The V gene lost 2 bases and the J gene lost 8 bases, with 15 bases spanning the gap. The V gene's germline CDR1 is SGHTA and CDR2 FQGNSA. This CDR3 is 15 amino acids long. As DNA, the CDR3 is TGTGCCAGCAGCTTAAGCGGCGGTGCAGAAGAAAAACTGTTTTTT. Translation: CASSLSGGAEEKLFF.